The 26 T cell receptor beta chains below all came from one sample that was sequenced in a study of human T cells and chemical hapten exposure. Time point in this sample: patch test 3, about 24 weeks after DPC sensitization. Treatment given: therapeutic diphenylcyclopropenone sensitization with weekly scalp DPC. TCRdb itself ran the RACE reads through MiXCR, one entry per CDR3 protein. The sample lists around 110,000 distinct CDR3 sequences, roughly 12% occurring once. The starting material was whole blood, obtained in connection with sensitization to the hapten diphenylcyclopropenone (DPC). These receptors originate from a woman aged 45 to 65 with alopecia areata. Some clones in this sample may be carry-over from other donors' samples.

The table lists this clonotype with many counts. Relative to the germline gene, one junction end is altered; a read error may explain this. The gene calls are TRBV29-1 and TRBJ2-4; possible D gene TRBD1, 5 bases. The CDR3 consists of 11 residues. Germline CDR1 is SQVTM and CDR2 is ANQGSEA. The CDR3 DNA is TGCAGCGTGATCAATACAATAGGGGCCAGCTTC. This codes for CSVINTIGASF.

This clonotype has more than one count but fewer than ten. The chain employs TRBV7-2 and TRBJ2-5, with 13 bases identical to TRBD2. The V gene's germline CDR1 is SGHTA and CDR2 FQGNSA. This CDR3 region has 15 residues. With 4 bases clipped from V and 4 bases from J, the junction kept 3 bases outside the gene matches. CDR3 in amino acids: CASSSRLAGGETQYF. CDR3 nucleotides: TGTGCCAGCAGCTCCCGACTAGCGGGGGGAGAGACCCAGTACTTC. Full variable domain (rest looked up from reference TRBV7-2 and TRBJ2-5): GAGVSQSPSNKVTEKGKDVELRCDPISGHTALYWYRQSLGQGLEFLIYFQGNSAPDKSGLPSDRFSAERTGGSVSTLTIQRTQQEDSAVYLCASSSRLAGGETQYFGPGTRLLVL.

V is TRBV6-2 or TRBV6-3 and J is TRBJ2-1, with TRBD2 matching 8 bases. V shed 7 bases and J 4 bases; nucleotides not matched to a gene: 12. This CDR3 spans 16 amino acids. CDR1 and CDR2 (germline): MNHEY, SVGEGT. Here the CDR3 reads CASNLRGLAGYNEQFF. The CDR3 coding sequence is TGTGCCAGCAACTTACGGGGGCTAGCGGGTTACAATGAGCAGTTCTTC.

This chain links TRBV20-1 with TRBJ1-4; tentative D call: TRBD1 (5 bases). The CDR3 is made up of 13 amino acids. Germline V gene data show CDR1 as DFQATT and CDR2 as SNEGSKA (reference sequence). V was trimmed by 7 bases and J by 0 bases, leaving 9 bases between them. The CDR3 reads CSGRQTTNEKLFF. CDR3 nucleotide sequence: TGCAGTGGGCGACAGACAACTAATGAAAAACTGTTTTTT.

The chain is built from TRBV21-1 and TRBJ2-2; TRBD1 was called by the table and not checked on the DNA. TRBV21-1 is a listed pseudogene. The CDR3 consists of 16 residues. CDR3 region: CASSKVYSTRPRELFF. The CDR3 DNA reads as TGTGCCAGCAGCAAAGTGTACTCGACCCGGCCCCGGGAGCTGTTTTTT.

The chain has TRBV28 and TRBJ1-6, with TRBD1 as a possible D gene (6 bases). The CDR3 extends over 14 amino acids. V lost 6 bases, J lost 11 bases, and 17 bases lay in between. The germline V gene encodes CDR1 MDHEN and CDR2 SYDVKM. The CDR3 DNA sequence: TGTGCCAGCAGCCGTAACAGGGAAGGCCCACCCCTCCACTTT. It yields the protein CASSRNREGPPLHF.

The chain uses TRBV27 and TRBJ1-5; TRBD1 matches 7 bases. Trimming took 3 bases from V and 7 from J; bases not matched to a gene: 6. From germline, CDR1 is MNHEY and CDR2 SMNVEV (reference sequence). The CDR3 contains 14 residues. Here the CDR3 DNA reads TGTGCCAGCAGTTTTGGAGGGGGCGGGCAGCCCCAGCATTTT. Encoded protein: CASSFGGGGQPQHF.

The chain recombines TRBV28 with TRBJ1-6; possibly TRBD1 for D (5 bases). With 6 bases removed from V and 5 bases from J, the gap between germline ends came to 17 bases. From germline, CDR1 is MDHEN and CDR2 SYDVKM. The CDR3 runs 16 residues. This CDR3 is CASSRQGGIDNSPLHF. The CDR3 nucleotides are TGTGCCAGCAGCAGGCAGGGAGGGATCGATAATTCACCCCTCCACTTT.

This clonotype was found a few times. The V gene is TRBV6-5, the J gene TRBJ2-7, with TRBD2 matching over 8 bases. V shed 0 bases and J 5 bases; nucleotides not matched to a gene: 12. CDR1 and CDR2 from the germline V gene are MNHEY and SVGAGI. The CDR3 sequence is 17 residues long. The CDR3 region has the DNA TGTGCCAGCAGTTACTCCGCGGGGGGCCTTTTAGCGAACGAGCAGTACTTC. It encodes CASSYSAGGLLANEQYF.

This clonotype was seen a handful of times. The chain combines TRBV30 with TRBJ2-2; TRBD2 is a possible D gene (6 bases). CDR3 size: 16 residues. CDR1 is GTSNPN, CDR2 SVGIG, per germline (reference sequence). V was clipped by 0 bases and J by 3 bases, with 14 bases between them. The CDR3 DNA is TGTGCCTGGAGTGTTCAAGGCGGGATCGACACCGGGGAGCTGTTTTTT. It codes for CAWSVQGGIDTGELFF.

This clonotype was counted ten times or more. This sequence joins TRBV27 and TRBJ2-7, with D perhaps matching TRBD1 or TRBD2 (5 bases each). CDR1 MNHEY and CDR2 SMNVEV come from the germline V gene (reference sequence). V dropped 3 bases and J dropped 2 bases, with 11 bases sitting between them. The CDR3 contains 14 residues. The CDR3 DNA is TGTGCCAGCAGTTTGAGGGACGGACCCTACGAGCAGTACTTC. Encoded protein: CASSLRDGPYEQYF.

The sample holds many counts of this clonotype. The V and J genes are TRBV29-1 and TRBJ2-3, with 7 positions matching TRBD1. The CDR3 consists of 13 residues. J lost 2 bases, V lost 4 bases, and 3 bases had no gene match. Germline values: CDR1 SQVTM, CDR2 ANQGSEA. The CDR3 sequence is CSVGQGVTDTQYF. The CDR3 coding sequence is TGCAGCGTTGGGCAGGGGGTCACAGATACGCAGTATTTT.

In its sample, this clonotype was seen a few times. The chain combines TRBV29-1 with TRBJ1-1; D remains ambiguous. CDR1 SQVTM and CDR2 ANQGSEA come from the germline V gene. V lost 6 bases and J lost 4, with 9 bases in between. The CDR3 has 11 residues. DNA for the CDR3: TGCAGCGTCGGGTTAGGCACTGAAGCTTTCTTT. This encodes CSVGLGTEAFF.

The chain joins TRBV20-1 to TRBJ2-7; the D gene is possibly TRBD1 (6 bases). The CDR3 is 15 residues long. Germline CDR1 DFQATT, CDR2 SNEGSKA (reference sequence). Trimming stripped 0 bases from V and 3 bases from J, with 15 bases between. The CDR3 loop reads CSARETGTTVYEQYF. Here the CDR3 DNA reads TGCAGTGCTAGAGAGACCGGGACAACGGTCTACGAGCAGTACTTC.

Notes on this clonotype: A much more abundant neighbour one base away suggests this may be a read error. No conserved phenylalanine or tryptophan ends this CDR3, so it is likely a read error. The V call is TRBV28, the J call TRBJ2-7; 8 bases map to TRBD1. Germline values: CDR1 MDHEN, CDR2 SYDVKM. Losses at the gene ends were 10 bases for V and 0 bases for J; bases not matched to a gene: 8. The CDR3 loop spans 14 amino acids. In DNA form, the CDR3 reads TGTGCCACCGCCACCGGGACAGGCTCCTACGAGCAGTACTAC. Translated: CATATGTGSYEQYY.

This clonotype was picked up many times. This chain uses TRBV2 with TRBJ1-2; no clear D. The CDR3 totals 12 residues. Between the trimmed V and J ends, which lost 3 bases and 7 bases, there was a span of 9 bases. The germline gives CDR1 SNHLY, CDR2 FYNNEI. In DNA, the CDR3 is TGTGCCAGCAGTGAGTCCCGTGCTGGCTACACCTTC. Translating it yields CASSESRAGYTF.

V is TRBV6-5 and J is TRBJ1-5, with a weak D call TRBD1 (5 bases). V lost 7 bases and J 5 bases, leaving 24 bases between the germline ends. This CDR3 has 17 amino acids. The germline V gene has CDR1 MNHEY and CDR2 SVGAGI. CDR3 coding DNA: TGTGCCAGCACCAAAACCTTCCCGGGGGAGAGGGATCAGCCCCAGCATTTT. Translation gives CASTKTFPGERDQPQHF.

The chain recombines TRBV6-5 with TRBJ1-6; D is unclear. The germline gives CDR1 MNHEY, CDR2 SVGAGI. The CDR3 has 13 amino acids. Between the trimmed V and J ends, which lost 6 bases and 7 bases, there was a span of 10 bases. The CDR3 loop reads CASRPIQNSPLHF. The CDR3 DNA follows: TGTGCCAGCAGGCCAATACAAAATTCACCCCTCCACTTT.

The J gene is TRBJ2-7, the V gene TRBV6-5; a possible D gene is TRBD1 (6 bases). CDR1 and CDR2 from the germline V gene are MNHEY and SVGAGI. The CDR3 length is 15 residues. V was cut by 8 bases and J by 2 bases, with 19 bases left in between. The DNA of the CDR3 is TGTGCCAGCTCTGGGGTCGCGACAGGAGCCTACGAGCAGTACTTC. Translating gives CASSGVATGAYEQYF.

The sample holds a few counts of this clonotype. This chain uses TRBV6-2 or TRBV6-3 with TRBJ1-1, with TRBD1 as a possible D gene (5 bases). Trimming left V 8 bases short and J 7 bases short, with 17 bases between. This CDR3 region has 13 residues. Germline CDR1 and CDR2: MNHEY and SVGEGT. In DNA, the CDR3 is TGTGCCAGCTCCCGCGGGGGTGGTTATGAAGCTTTCTTT. This codes for CASSRGGGYEAFF.

This clonotype has just a few counts. The V call is TRBV27, the J call TRBJ2-1, with 10 nucleotides matching TRBD2. The CDR3 is 16 amino acids. From germline, CDR1 is MNHEY and CDR2 SMNVEV (reference sequence). After removal of 3 bases from V and 8 bases from J, the junction contained 10 bases not matched to a gene. CDR3 sequence reads: CASSLASGGFGHEQFF. CDR3 coding DNA: TGTGCCAGCAGTTTGGCTAGCGGGGGCTTTGGCCATGAGCAGTTCTTC.

The chain carries TRBV10-1 and TRBJ1-1; 9 nucleotides match TRBD1. Germline lookup yields CDR1 WNHNN and CDR2 SYGVQD (reference sequence). The CDR3 is 17 amino acids. Trimming took 8 bases from V and 5 from J; bases not matched to a gene: 18. CDR3: CASSVGNRGLVRTEAFF. DNA of the CDR3: TGCGCCAGCTCCGTCGGAAACAGGGGGCTCGTGAGAACTGAAGCTTTCTTT.

This clonotype was counted only a few times. This chain links TRBV20-1 with TRBJ1-1; the D is unclear. This CDR3 comprises 13 residues. CDR1 is DFQATT, CDR2 SNEGSKA, per germline (reference sequence). Trimming left V 1 base short and J 8 bases short, with 14 bases between. CDR3 amino acids: CSARGGIGLEAFF. CDR3 nucleotides: TGCAGTGCTAGAGGCGGGATAGGGTTGGAAGCTTTCTTT.

This clonotype was seen ten or more times. The chain links TRBV6-5 to TRBJ2-2; no reliable D call. The V end was cut by 6 bases, the J end by 3 bases, with 11 bases between. This CDR3 is 14 amino acids long. Germline CDR1 is MNHEY and CDR2 is SVGAGI. CDR3 in DNA: TGTGCCAGCAGACGCCTTGGGGACACCGGGGAGCTGTTTTTT. Protein: CASRRLGDTGELFF.

Many counts were recorded for this clonotype. The V gene is TRBV3-2, the J gene TRBJ1-5. TRBV3-2 is assigned pseudogene status. CDR3 length equals 18 residues. Here the CDR3 reads CASSQIASGFDSNQPQHF. In DNA form, the CDR3 reads TGTGCCAGCAGCCAGATCGCCTCGGGTTTCGATAGCAATCAGCCCCAGCATTTT.

The rearrangement uses TRBV7-2 and TRBJ2-2; weak D call: TRBD2 (5 bases). Trimming stripped 5 bases from V and 7 bases from J, with 17 bases between. The CDR3 covers 15 residues. Germline CDR1 and CDR2: SGHTA and FQGNSA. The CDR3 DNA is TGTGCCAGCAGCCAAGGCCGCAGCGGAGGCGGGGAGCTGTTTTTT. Translated: CASSQGRSGGGELFF.